This TCR beta chain was captured in a study of T cells in Graves' hyperthyroidism and ophthalmopathy. This clonotype has ten or more counts. The antigen is not known. Amplification of TCR beta CDR3 regions used RNA as the template. A first-round RT-PCR of the TCR CDR3 used the HTBI primer set. TCRdb used MiXCR to reprocess the multiplex PCR reads, holding one entry per CDR3 protein. The table includes roughly 510,000 distinct CDR3 sequences, less than 25% detected once. Study-wide findings and caveats: Progression to ophthalmopathy was predicted a median of approximately 6.4 months early.

The CDR3 runs to 13 residues. CDR1 is SQVTM and CDR2 is ANQGSEA in the germline V gene. V was cut by 7 bases and J by 0 bases, with 12 bases left in between. Sequencing was done on a sample of blood. This receptor was identified in a man between 18 and 29 years old with Graves' hyperthyroidism. V and J are TRBV29-1 and TRBJ1-1; D gene ambiguous. The DNA of the CDR3 is TGCAGCGCGAAGGGCCAGCTGAACACTGAAGCTTTCTTT. This gives the protein CSAKGQLNTEAFF. Using reference TRBV29-1 and TRBJ1-1 for the parts outside the CDR3, the full variable domain is SAVISQKPSRDICQRGTSLTIQCQVDSQVTMMFWYRQQPGQSLTLIATANQGSEATYESGFVIDKFPISRPNLTFSTLTVSNMSPEDSSIYLCSAKGQLNTEAFFGQGTRLTVV.